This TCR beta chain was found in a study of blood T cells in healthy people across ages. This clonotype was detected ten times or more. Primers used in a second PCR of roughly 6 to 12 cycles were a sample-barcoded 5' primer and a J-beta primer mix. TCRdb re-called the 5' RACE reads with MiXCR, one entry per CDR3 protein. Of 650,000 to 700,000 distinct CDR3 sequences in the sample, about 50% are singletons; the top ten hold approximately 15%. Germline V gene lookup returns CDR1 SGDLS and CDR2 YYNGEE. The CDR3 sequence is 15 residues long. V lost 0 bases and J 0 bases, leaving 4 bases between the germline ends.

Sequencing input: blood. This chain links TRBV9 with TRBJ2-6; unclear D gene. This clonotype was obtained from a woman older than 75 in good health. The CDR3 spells CASSVGNSGANVLTF. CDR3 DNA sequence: TGTGCCAGCAGCGTAGGAAACTCTGGGGCCAACGTCCTGACTTTC.